One sample yielded the 16 T cell receptor beta chains listed below, sequenced in a study of CD8 T cells in ankylosing spondylitis. MiXCR was run by TCRdb on the 5' RACE reads, yielding one entry per CDR3 protein. The sample has some 120,000 distinct CDR3 sequences, roughly an eighth seen once. What was sequenced was blood, either unsorted or a sorted T cell fraction (not recorded which). The receptors were gathered from a female donor with ankylosing spondylitis or in good health (not recorded which).

V and J are TRBV19 and TRBJ2-1; perhaps TRBD2 as D (5 bases). Germline-derived CDR1 and CDR2 are LNHDA and SQIVND (reference sequence). Between the trimmed V and J ends, which lost 9 bases and 6 bases, there was a span of 18 bases. The CDR3 has 14 amino acids. The CDR3 sequence: CASSERSRSNEQFF. In DNA form, the CDR3 reads TGTGCCAGCTCTGAGCGGTCCAGATCCAATGAGCAGTTCTTC.

This rearrangement joins TRBV20-1 to TRBJ1-6, with 8 bases fitting TRBD1. The CDR3 spans 15 residues. Trimming took 3 bases from V and 9 from J; bases not matched to a gene: 10. Germline-derived CDR1 and CDR2 are DFQATT and SNEGSKA (reference sequence). The CDR3 spells CSASPDRGRGSPLHF. CDR3 DNA sequence: TGCAGTGCTAGTCCTGACAGGGGCCGTGGTTCACCCCTCCACTTT.

This sequence joins TRBV2 and TRBJ1-6, with D possibly being TRBD1 (6 bases). The germline V gene encodes CDR1 SNHLY and CDR2 FYNNEI. The V end was cut by 8 bases, the J end by 7 bases, with 12 bases between. This CDR3 is built from 13 residues. The CDR3 here is CASEGVGNSPLHF. Written as DNA, the CDR3 is TGTGCCAGCGAGGGGGTTGGCAATTCACCCCTCCACTTT.

This clonotype was counted ten times or more. The genes are TRBV12-3 or TRBV12-4 and TRBJ2-7, with D unresolved. The CDR3 is 11 residues long. V shed 5 bases and J shed 2 bases, with 4 bases lying between them. The CDR3 DNA sequence: TGTGCCAGCAGTCTCACCTACGAGCAGTACTTC. Its protein is CASSLTYEQYF.

The chain carries TRBV5-1 and TRBJ2-1, with 11 nucleotides matching TRBD1. V lost 1 base to trimming and J lost 7 bases; unmatched junction nucleotides: 10. Germline CDR1 and CDR2: SGHRS and YFSETQ. This CDR3 is built from 17 residues. The CDR3 spells CASSLSTGQGAGNEQFF. The DNA of the CDR3 is TGCGCCAGCAGCTTGTCTACAGGACAGGGGGCTGGTAATGAGCAGTTCTTC.

This clonotype was detected many times. V and J are TRBV6-1 and TRBJ1-1; 8 nucleotides line up with TRBD1. The V and J ends lost 5 bases and 3 bases, in that order; junction bases with no gene match: 8. This CDR3 region has 15 residues. Germline V gene lookup returns CDR1 MNHNS and CDR2 SASEGT. DNA of the CDR3: TGTGCCAGCAGTCAGACAGGGGACGCTGACACTGAAGCTTTCTTT. This codes for CASSQTGDADTEAFF.

This clonotype was counted only a few times. V and J are TRBV6-1 and TRBJ2-7; perhaps D is TRBD1 or TRBD2 (5 bases each). Germline CDR1 reads MNHNS; CDR2 reads SASEGT. Trimming removed 5 bases at V and 1 base at J, with 15 bases between. This CDR3 spans 15 amino acids. The CDR3: CASSTGHHGSYEQYF. In DNA form, the CDR3 reads TGTGCCAGCAGTACGGGGCACCATGGGTCCTACGAGCAGTACTTC.

This clonotype was picked up many times. The chain recombines TRBV19 with TRBJ2-5; tentative D call: TRBD2 (6 bases). V was shortened by 7 bases and J by 1 base, with 13 bases between the two germline ends. Germline CDR1 LNHDA, CDR2 SQIVND (reference sequence). The CDR3 is 14 residues long. The CDR3 here is CASKHRGTQETQYF. In DNA, the CDR3 is TGTGCCAGTAAGCATCGGGGGACCCAAGAGACCCAGTACTTC.

This clonotype was detected ten times or more. V and J are TRBV10-3 and TRBJ1-6; D gene ambiguous. Per germline, CDR1 ENHRY and CDR2 SYGVKD. With 8 bases removed from V and 6 bases from J, the gap between germline ends came to 14 bases. This CDR3 region has 14 residues. The CDR3 protein is CAICRDSGNSPLHF. The CDR3 DNA reads as TGTGCCATCTGTAGGGATAGCGGTAATTCACCCCTCCACTTT.

This clonotype turned up a few times. The chain joins TRBV5-5 to TRBJ2-5, with TRBD2 identical over 8 bases. CDR1 and CDR2 (germline): SGHKS, YYEKEE (reference sequence). The CDR3 length is 13 residues. V trimming: 3 bases; J trimming: 3 bases; junction bases outside the gene matches: 1. The CDR3 is CASSSGLEETQYF. The CDR3 DNA sequence: TGTGCCAGCAGCTCGGGACTAGAAGAGACCCAGTACTTC.

The chain uses TRBV11-3 and TRBJ2-2; the D is unclear. The ends were cut back, 0 bases at V and 6 bases at J, with 11 bases in the middle. There are 15 residues in the CDR3. Germline V lookup: CDR1 SGHNT, CDR2 YENEEA. CDR3 residues: CASSLDGGRAGELFF. The CDR3 DNA reads as TGTGCCAGCAGCTTAGATGGCGGACGAGCCGGGGAGCTGTTTTTT.

This clonotype was picked up many times. V and J are TRBV12-3 or TRBV12-4 and TRBJ1-4; a possible D gene is TRBD1 (6 bases). This CDR3 has 16 amino acids. The V and J ends lost 6 bases and 0 bases respectively, with 14 bases between them. DNA of the CDR3: TGTGCCAGCAGCCCGGGGAGGGGGGCAACTAATGAAAAACTGTTTTTT. Protein: CASSPGRGATNEKLFF.

This clonotype was found once. The chain employs TRBV5-1 and TRBJ2-7; TRBD2 agrees at 9 bases. Germline V gives CDR1 SGHRS, CDR2 YFSETQ. The CDR3 is made up of 15 amino acids. Trimming at V came to 4 bases and at J to 2 bases, leaving 7 bases not matched to a gene. CDR3 DNA sequence: TGCGCCAGCAGCCCCCAGACTAGCGGAACCTACGAGCAGTACTTC. Translating gives CASSPQTSGTYEQYF.

This clonotype was seen repeatedly, ten times or more. The gene calls are TRBV12-3 or TRBV12-4 and TRBJ2-1; no clear D. The CDR3 has 12 amino acids. The V end lost 5 bases, the J end lost 5 bases, and 7 bases lay between the germline ends. CDR3 amino acids: CASSPYDNEQFF. The CDR3 DNA reads TGTGCCAGCAGTCCCTACGACAATGAGCAGTTCTTC.

The sample holds a few counts of this clonotype. This sequence joins TRBV30 and TRBJ1-1; TRBD1 matches 8 bases. J gave up 4 bases and V 7 bases, and 2 bases lay outside the gene matches. Germline CDR1 reads GTSNPN; CDR2 reads SVGIG (reference sequence). CDR3 length equals 11 residues. CDR3 sequence reads: CASDRATEAFF. The CDR3 nucleotides are TGTGCCTCGGACAGGGCCACTGAAGCTTTCTTT.

The chain combines TRBV28 with TRBJ2-5; 8 nucleotides agree with TRBD1. The CDR3 contains 15 residues. V gave up 9 bases and J gave up 3 bases; unmatched junction bases: 12. Germline V gene data show CDR1 as MDHEN and CDR2 as SYDVKM. This CDR3 is CARPWGDRSEETQYF. In nucleotides, the CDR3 is TGTGCCAGACCTTGGGGGGACAGGAGCGAAGAGACCCAGTACTTC.